Sequencing of this TCR beta chain was carried out in a study of shared clonotypes between healthy human individuals. Study information: CD8 memory received one plate per donor, CD8 naive two, CD4 memory three and CD4 naive three.

Produced via immunoSEQ multiplex PCR; TCRdb's table is partial and in-frame only. The sample holds about 700,000 clones, about 91% seen once. Naive CD8 populations comprised CD45RO-negative cells positively selected for CCR7, excluding terminally differentiated effector memory CD45RA+ cells. The sample comprised naive CD8+ T cells sorted from blood. The receptor comes from a man under 40 in good health.

The CDR3 DNA reads TGTGCCAGCAGCCAGACTAGCGGGAGCACAGATACGCAGTATTTT. It is translated as CASSQTSGSTDTQYF. This rearrangement joins TRBV6-5 to TRBJ2-3; TRBD2 aligns across 10 bases. This CDR3 is built from 15 residues. The germline CDR1 and CDR2 sequences are MNHEY and SVGAGI. V shed 6 bases, J shed 0 bases, and the junction held 3 bases outside the gene matches.